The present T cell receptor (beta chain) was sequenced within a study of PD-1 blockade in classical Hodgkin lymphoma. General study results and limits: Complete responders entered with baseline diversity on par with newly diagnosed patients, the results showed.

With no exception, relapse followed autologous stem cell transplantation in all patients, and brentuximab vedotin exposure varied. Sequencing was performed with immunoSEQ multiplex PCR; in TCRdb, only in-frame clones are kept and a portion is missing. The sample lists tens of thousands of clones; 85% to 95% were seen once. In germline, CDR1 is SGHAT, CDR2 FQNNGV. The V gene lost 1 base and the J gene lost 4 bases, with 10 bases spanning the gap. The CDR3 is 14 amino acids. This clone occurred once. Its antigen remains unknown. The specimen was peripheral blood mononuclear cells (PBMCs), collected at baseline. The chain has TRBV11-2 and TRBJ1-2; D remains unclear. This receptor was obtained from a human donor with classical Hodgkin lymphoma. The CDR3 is CASSLGWGSYGYTF. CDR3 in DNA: TGTGCCAGCAGCTTAGGGTGGGGAAGCTATGGCTACACCTTC.